This TCR beta chain was retrieved from a study of blood T cells in healthy people across ages. As to this clonotype: Its antigen is as yet unknown.

This CDR3 has 17 residues. After removal of 0 bases from V and 12 bases from J, the junction contained 9 bases not matched to a gene. Germline CDR1 LNHNV, CDR2 YYDKDF (reference sequence). Study conclusions and caveats: Naive T cell percentage strongly correlated with TCR beta diversity. Unknown donor CMV status possibly confounded expanded clonotype changes.

The authors ran a second PCR of roughly 6 to 12 cycles using a sample-barcoded 5' primer and a J-beta primer mix. Each CDR3 protein gets one entry after TCRdb re-called the 5' RACE reads with MiXCR. The profile shows about 1,600,000 distinct CDR3 sequences, 42% of them singletons. The chain recombines TRBV15 with TRBJ2-1; TRBD2 agrees at 15 bases. The sequencing input was blood. This sequence was found in a woman between 18 and 30 years old in good health. In DNA form, the CDR3 reads TGTGCCACCAGCAGAGAAGCAGGACTAGCGGGGGGGCGTGGGCAGTTCTTC. As protein: CATSREAGLAGGRGQFF.